Listed here are 27 T cell receptor beta chains from one sample, sequenced in a study of T cell responses to AZD1222 COVID-19 vaccine. Sequenced by immunoSEQ multiplex PCR; TCRdb stores in-frame clones only, minus some. The sample lists about 130,000 clones, over 85% occurring once. The input for sequencing was peripheral blood, taken 28 days after the second AZD1222 dose. The receptors were sampled from an adult who received the AZD1222 COVID-19 vaccine.

The chain is built from TRBV6-2 or TRBV6-3 and TRBJ2-1; unclear D gene. Per germline, CDR1 MNHEY and CDR2 SVGEGT. Trimming left V 6 bases short and J 0 bases short, with 21 bases between. The CDR3 spans 18 residues. CDR3 coding DNA: TGTGCCAGCAGCCCCCACGGAAGGTCCAGCCGCTCCTACAATGAGCAGTTCTTC. It specifies CASSPHGRSSRSYNEQFF.

The chain links TRBV29-1 to TRBJ1-1; D remains ambiguous. The CDR3 contains 14 residues. Germline V CDR1 and CDR2: SQVTM, ANQGSEA. Trimming pared 5 bases from V and 1 base from J, leaving 14 bases between. DNA of the CDR3: TGCAGCGTTACAGTCAGTACCCAGAACACTGAAGCTTTCTTT. Amino acids: CSVTVSTQNTEAFF.

The chain recombines TRBV20-1 with TRBJ2-1; D not resolved. The CDR3 totals 12 residues. Germline V CDR1 and CDR2: DFQATT, SNEGSKA (reference sequence). V lost 3 bases, J lost 6 bases, and 9 bases lay in between. CDR3 nucleotides: TGCAGTGCTAGTTTCCAGCCCAATGAGCAGTTCTTC. The encoded protein is CSASFQPNEQFF.

The gene calls are TRBV7-3 and TRBJ2-1; perhaps TRBD2 as D (5 bases). Trimming cost V 4 bases and J 6 bases, with 13 bases left between them. Germline V CDR1 and CDR2: SGHTA, FQGTGA. The CDR3 extends over 14 amino acids. The CDR3 nucleotides read TGTGCCAGCAGCTCCCCCGAGGGCGCCAATGAGCAGTTCTTC. Its translation is CASSSPEGANEQFF.

The chain is built from TRBV11-3 and TRBJ1-5, with 7 nucleotides matching TRBD1. The V gene end was trimmed by 4 bases and the J gene end by 2 bases; junction bases not matched to a gene: 8. The V gene's germline CDR1 is SGHNT and CDR2 YENEEA. The CDR3 runs to 16 residues. The CDR3 loop reads CASSSPRGVGNQPQHF. CDR3 in DNA: TGTGCCAGCAGCTCGCCCAGGGGGGTTGGCAATCAGCCCCAGCATTTT.

V and J are TRBV27 and TRBJ2-7; no clear D. Trimming pared 2 bases from V and 2 bases from J, leaving 19 bases between. Germline CDR1 MNHEY, CDR2 SMNVEV (reference sequence). The CDR3 is 17 residues long. The CDR3 region has the DNA TGTGCCAGCAGTTTAGAAGGAAGGCCCCGGGCCACCTACGAGCAGTACTTC. Protein sequence: CASSLEGRPRATYEQYF.

This clone was found once. The chain links TRBV7-9 to TRBJ2-3; 7 nucleotides match TRBD1. Germline values: CDR1 SEHNR, CDR2 FQNEAQ (reference sequence). J was trimmed by 2 bases and V by 4 bases; bases with no gene match: 3. There are 14 residues in the CDR3. CDR3 region: CASSSTGNTDTQYF. The CDR3, as DNA: TGTGCCAGCAGCTCGACAGGGAACACAGATACGCAGTATTTT.

On this clone: Germline is not matched at one junction end, which may reflect a read error. The rearrangement joins TRBV6-1 to TRBJ2-5; D is undetermined. Germline V gene lookup returns CDR1 MNHNS and CDR2 SASEGT. This CDR3 has 10 amino acids. The CDR3 DNA reads as TGTGCCAGCGGTGAGGAGACCCAGTACTTC. This translates into CASGEETQYF.

This chain uses TRBV20-1 with TRBJ1-2, with D hard to call. The germline gives CDR1 DFQATT, CDR2 SNEGSKA (reference sequence). This CDR3 is 11 amino acids long. The chain's CDR3 is CSMGSNYGYTF. DNA of the CDR3: TGCAGCATGGGGAGTAACTATGGCTACACCTTC.

The chain joins TRBV6-5 to TRBJ2-5; D remains ambiguous. V shed 0 bases and J shed 5 bases, with 13 bases lying between them. This CDR3 has 15 residues. Germline CDR1 is MNHEY and CDR2 is SVGAGI. CDR3 bases: TGTGCCAGCAGTTACTCGACCCTGGGCGGTGAGACCCAGTACTTC. It translates to CASSYSTLGGETQYF.

The rearrangement uses TRBV14 and TRBJ1-1; no clear D gene. The CDR3 totals 13 residues. Germline CDR1 reads SGHDN; CDR2 reads FVKESK. Trimming shortened V by 2 bases and J by 4 bases, and 8 bases separated the two germline ends. Written as DNA, the CDR3 is TGTGCCAGCAGCCAATCATGGAGCACTGAAGCTTTCTTT. Amino acid sequence: CASSQSWSTEAFF.

CDR3 DNA: TGTGCCATCAGTGAGTCCGGGGCTTCTGGCGGCTACACCTTC. Protein: CAISESGASGGYTF. The J gene is TRBJ1-2, the V gene TRBV10-3; a weak D match, TRBD1 (5 bases). V was cut by 0 bases and J by 8 bases, with 13 bases left in between. From germline, CDR1 is ENHRY and CDR2 SYGVKD. The CDR3 totals 14 residues.

As DNA, the CDR3 is TGTGCCAGTAGCAGACAGGGCGATGAGCAGTTCTTC. It yields the protein CASSRQGDEQFF. The chain employs TRBV19 and TRBJ2-1; 7 bases agree with TRBD1. From germline, CDR1 is LNHDA and CDR2 SQIVND (reference sequence). The CDR3 extends over 12 amino acids. V lost 6 bases, J lost 8 bases, and 4 bases stayed unmatched.

The rearrangement uses TRBV9 and TRBJ2-1; D uncertain. CDR1 SGDLS and CDR2 YYNGEE come from the germline V gene. CDR3 length: 14 amino acids. The V and J ends lost 0 bases and 8 bases respectively, with 12 bases between them. This CDR3 reads CASSVGRPRDEQFF. CDR3 nucleotides: TGTGCCAGCAGCGTAGGTAGGCCCCGCGATGAGCAGTTCTTC.

Concerning this clone itself: The DNA is omitted, as the CDR3 cannot be located on it reliably, and the CDR3 follows TCRdb's listing. The chain couples TRBV21-1 to TRBJ1-5. TRBV21-1 is deemed a pseudogene. The CDR3 adds up to 16 amino acids, both ends counted. The CDR3 loop reads CASSKEWAIGNQPQHF.

The V call is TRBV6-5, the J call TRBJ1-2; 9 nucleotides align to TRBD1. This CDR3 is built from 14 residues. Germline trimming cut 6 bases from V and 3 bases from J; bases unmatched to any gene: 5. Germline CDR1 reads MNHEY; CDR2 reads SVGAGI. The CDR3 region is CASRDTGGHYGYTF. CDR3 nucleotide sequence: TGTGCCAGCAGGGACACAGGGGGCCACTATGGCTACACCTTC.

The chain joins TRBV5-1 to TRBJ2-1; 9 bases align to TRBD1. This CDR3 is built from 14 residues. With 4 bases clipped from V and 5 bases from J, the junction kept 4 bases outside the gene matches. The germline CDR1 and CDR2 sequences are SGHRS and YFSETQ. The DNA for the CDR3 is TGCGCCAGCAGCGCCGGGACAGGGAACAATGAGCAGTTCTTC. The encoded protein is CASSAGTGNNEQFF. Supplemented by reference TRBV5-1 and TRBJ2-1, the full variable domain reads KAGVTQTPRYLIKTRGQQVTLSCSPISGHRSVSWYQQTPGQGLQFLFEYFSETQRNKGNFPGRFSGRQFSNSRSEMNVSTLELGDSALYLCASSAGTGNNEQFFGPGTRLTVL.

V usage is TRBV11-3 and J usage is TRBJ2-3; 7 bases are shared with TRBD2. Trimming cost V 11 bases and J 8 bases; bases outside gene matches: 10. Germline CDR1 is SGHNT and CDR2 is YENEEA. The CDR3 has 12 residues. CDR3 nucleotides: TGTGCCGGGGGGAGGGACGGTGGTACGCAGTATTTT. Residues: CAGGRDGGTQYF.

CDR3 sequence reads: CASSLAAEDNSPLHF. CDR3 bases: TGCGCCAGCAGCTTGGCGGCGGAAGATAATTCACCCCTCCACTTT. The genes are TRBV5-1 and TRBJ1-6; D unresolved. Germline V gene sequence: CDR1 SGHRS, CDR2 YFSETQ. Trimming left V 0 bases short and J 5 bases short, with 9 bases between. The CDR3 sequence is 15 residues long.

DNA of the CDR3: TGTGCCAGCAGCCGACAGGTTTACAATGAGCAGTTCTTC. This translates into CASSRQVYNEQFF. V and J are TRBV7-2 and TRBJ2-1; TRBD1 is a possible D gene (6 bases). Deletions cut 5 bases from V and 4 bases from J, with 9 bases between. The V gene's germline CDR1 is SGHTA and CDR2 FQGNSA. The CDR3 totals 13 residues.

The genes are TRBV5-1 and TRBJ2-1; no clear D. V was trimmed by 0 bases and J by 5 bases, leaving 12 bases between them. The CDR3 sequence is 15 residues long. Germline V gene lookup returns CDR1 SGHRS and CDR2 YFSETQ. The CDR3 nucleotides read TGCGCCAGCAGCTTGGGTAGTCGCGCGCACAATGAGCAGTTCTTC. This codes for CASSLGSRAHNEQFF.

This clone has a single count. CDR3 sequence reads: CASRSTGSGANVLTF. The CDR3 DNA reads as TGTGCCAGCAGATCAACAGGTTCTGGGGCCAACGTCCTGACTTTC. The V and J genes are TRBV7-9 and TRBJ2-6; possibly TRBD1 for D (5 bases). The CDR3 sequence is 15 residues long. Germline-derived CDR1 and CDR2 are SEHNR and FQNEAQ (reference sequence). Trimming removed 6 bases at V and 1 base at J, with 10 bases between.

CDR3 sequence (DNA): TGTGCCAGCAGCTTAACAGAGCACACTGAAGCTTTCTTT. It is translated as CASSLTEHTEAFF. This chain links TRBV7-2 with TRBJ1-1; D ambiguous. Germline V gene sequence: CDR1 SGHTA, CDR2 FQGNSA. V shed 2 bases and J shed 3 bases, with 7 bases lying between them. The CDR3 is 13 residues long.

The chain employs TRBV6-5 and TRBJ1-2, with a possible D match to TRBD1 (5 bases). This CDR3 spans 16 amino acids. The germline V gene has CDR1 MNHEY and CDR2 SVGAGI. Trimming pared 2 bases from V and 7 bases from J, leaving 20 bases between. The CDR3 reads CASSYAGPTILGGYTF. The CDR3 DNA sequence: TGTGCCAGCAGTTACGCAGGGCCTACTATTCTTGGTGGCTACACCTTC.

This clone appeared once. DNA of the CDR3: TGTGCCAGCAGTGAACTCACAGCGGCGAAAAAACTGTTTTTT. Protein sequence: CASSELTAAKKLFF. The chain joins TRBV2 to TRBJ1-4; D is undetermined. Germline V gene data show CDR1 as SNHLY and CDR2 as FYNNEI. The length of the CDR3 is 14 residues. The germline V and J ends were trimmed by 2 bases and 9 bases, with 13 bases remaining between them.

The chain couples TRBV7-2 to TRBJ1-6, with a tentative D call TRBD1 (6 bases). Germline loops: CDR1 SGHTA, CDR2 FQGNSA. The V end lost 6 bases, the J end lost 5 bases, and 11 bases lay between the germline ends. The CDR3 runs 14 residues. CDR3 in amino acids: CASRVGHDNSPLHF. The CDR3 DNA follows: TGTGCCAGCAGGGTGGGACACGATAATTCACCCCTCCACTTT.

The rearrangement uses TRBV5-6 and TRBJ1-2; D ambiguous. This CDR3 is built from 12 residues. Germline CDR1 is SGHDT and CDR2 is YYEEEE. V lost 0 bases, J lost 11 bases, and 11 bases lay in between. The DNA of the CDR3 is TGTGCCAGCAGCTTGGTACTGGGGAGTTACACCTTC. It is translated as CASSLVLGSYTF.